The T cell receptor (beta chain) under discussion was sequenced for a study of shared clonotypes between healthy human individuals. Deep was the level used in running the assay. Several immunoSEQ plates held equal portions of the genomic DNA taken from each subset. This table comes from immunoSEQ multiplex PCR, and its TCRdb copy is limited to in-frame clones, with some not included. The table includes about 2.4 million clones, 93% detected once. Sequenced material: naive CD4+ T cells from PBMCs. Indicated subset: CD45RA+ positively selected. The sequence was obtained from a young man in good health. Some clones in this sample may be carry-over from other donors' samples.

CDR3 protein: CAISDYEEQYF. CDR3 sequence (DNA): TGTGCCATCAGTGACTACGAAGAGCAGTACTTC. The chain has TRBV10-3 and TRBJ2-7, with D uncertain. The CDR3 extends over 11 amino acids. Trimming pared 3 bases from V and 7 bases from J, leaving 7 bases between. Germline V lookup: CDR1 ENHRY, CDR2 SYGVKD.